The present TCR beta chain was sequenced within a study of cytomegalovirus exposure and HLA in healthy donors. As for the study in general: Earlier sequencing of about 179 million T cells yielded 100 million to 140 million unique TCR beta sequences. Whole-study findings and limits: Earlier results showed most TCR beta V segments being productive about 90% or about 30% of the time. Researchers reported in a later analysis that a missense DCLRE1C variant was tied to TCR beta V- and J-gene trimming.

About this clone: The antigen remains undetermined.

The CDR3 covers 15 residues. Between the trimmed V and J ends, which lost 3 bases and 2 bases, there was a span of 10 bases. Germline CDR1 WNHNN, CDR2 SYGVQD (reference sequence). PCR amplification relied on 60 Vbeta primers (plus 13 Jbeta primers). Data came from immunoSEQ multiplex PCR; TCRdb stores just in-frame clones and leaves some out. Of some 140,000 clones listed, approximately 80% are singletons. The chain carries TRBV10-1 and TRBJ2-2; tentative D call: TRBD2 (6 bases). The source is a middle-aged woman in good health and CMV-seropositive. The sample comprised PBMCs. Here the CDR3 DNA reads TGCGCCAGCAGTGATGGCGGGATAAACACCGGGGAGCTGTTTTTT. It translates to CASSDGGINTGELFF.